This T cell receptor beta chain emerged from a study of tumor and adjacent non-tumor tissue in lung cancer. Study overall: Patients comprised about a dozen adenocarcinoma, 2 squamous cell carcinoma and 1 small cell lung cancer. Study-level points and caveats: TCR diversity was significantly greater in tumor than normal lung tissue.

TCRbeta libraries were built with three rounds of nested PCR, modified from ARM-PCR. Via MiXCR, TCRdb re-called the multiplex PCR reads, giving one row per CDR3 protein. Here the sample spans 75,000 to 100,000 distinct CDR3 sequences, about 70% being singletons. In its sample, this clonotype was seen a few times. What it binds is unknown. A much more abundant neighbour one base away suggests this may be a read error. No cell sorting was done before RNA was extracted from the tissue. Between August and November 2014, newly diagnosed, chemotherapy-naive lung cancer patients underwent thoracic surgery in China. The clonotype comes from a man in his sixties with non-small cell lung cancer. The sample taken for sequencing was lung tumor tissue.

The CDR3 coding sequence is TGTGCCAGCAGCCCAGGGGTTCGGGGACTTGAGCAGTTCTTC. Protein product: CASSPGVRGLEQFF. The V and J genes are TRBV5-6 and TRBJ2-1; the D gene could be TRBD1 or TRBD2 (6 bases each). This CDR3 has 14 amino acids. Trimming removed 4 bases at V and 9 bases at J, with 17 bases between. CDR1 is SGHDT and CDR2 is YYEEEE in the germline V gene.